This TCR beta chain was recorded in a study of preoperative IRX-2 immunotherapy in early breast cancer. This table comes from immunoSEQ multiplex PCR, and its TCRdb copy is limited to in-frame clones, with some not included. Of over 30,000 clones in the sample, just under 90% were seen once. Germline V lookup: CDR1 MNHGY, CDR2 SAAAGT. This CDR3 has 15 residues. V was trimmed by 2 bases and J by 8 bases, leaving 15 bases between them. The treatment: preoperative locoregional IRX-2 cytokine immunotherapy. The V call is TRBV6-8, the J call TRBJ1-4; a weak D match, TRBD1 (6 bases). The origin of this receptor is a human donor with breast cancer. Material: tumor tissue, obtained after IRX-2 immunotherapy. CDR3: CASSYAFRDTEKLFF. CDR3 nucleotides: TGTGCCAGCAGTTACGCCTTCCGGGACACCGAAAAACTGTTTTTT.